This T cell receptor (beta chain) is from a study of long-term antiretroviral therapy in people with HIV. The study's findings and limits: The study found narrower CDR3 length ranges in HIV repertoires than in controls.

Version v3.0 of the immunoSEQ assay ran at survey level. Generated by immunoSEQ multiplex PCR, the TCRdb table keeps only in-frame clones and is missing some. The top ten clones hold roughly 8.4% of a sample with about 20,000 clones, roughly nine tenths of them seen once. HIV-positive participants were all treated in the United States. Looked up from germline, CDR1 is SGHTA and CDR2 is FQGNSA. CDR3 length: 14 residues. Trimming at V came to 6 bases and at J to 3 bases, leaving 5 bases not matched to a gene. Remarks on this clone: The antigen is unknown.

The chain links TRBV7-2 to TRBJ2-5; 9 nucleotides line up with TRBD2. This receptor was obtained from a woman aged 25-40 years with HIV. Source: unsorted PBMCs, taken about 4.5 years before starting antiretroviral therapy. In DNA, the CDR3 is TGTGCCAGCAGGTCCGGGACTAGCAAAGAGACCCAGTACTTC. This gives the protein CASRSGTSKETQYF.